One and the same sample provided the 8 T cell receptor beta chains below, sequenced in a study of post-analysis software for immune sequencing data. For these TCRs, the target antigens are not known. General observations from the study: Five or six TRBV segments, TRBV5-6, TRBV5-1 and TRBV20-1 among them, were found more frequent in patients than controls.

Carried by the TCR beta cDNA libraries were unique molecular identifiers. Each CDR3 protein gets one entry after TCRdb re-called the PCR reads with MiXCR. The sample comprises fewer than 850,000 distinct CDR3 sequences, 46% of which are singletons, and 4.9% rests with the top ten. The specimen sequenced was blood. All receptors derive from a girl aged 5 to 17 with multiple sclerosis.

The genes are TRBV10-3 and TRBJ2-3; D remains unclear. The V end lost 10 bases, the J end lost 2 bases, and 19 bases lay between the germline ends. The CDR3 is 15 residues long. Germline V CDR1 and CDR2: ENHRY, SYGVKD. The CDR3, as DNA: TGTGCCACGCGCCTTGGCCCACCTAACACAGATACGCAGTATTTT. This gives the protein CATRLGPPNTDTQYF.

This clonotype was seen a handful of times. The chain couples TRBV5-1 to TRBJ2-5, with 7 nucleotides matching TRBD2. The V gene's germline CDR1 is SGHRS and CDR2 YFSETQ. Germline trimming cut 4 bases from V and 13 bases from J; bases unmatched to any gene: 19. This CDR3 is built from 15 residues. CDR3 sequence reads: CASSPPSPTSSGWYF. The CDR3 DNA is TGCGCCAGCAGCCCCCCATCCCCGACTAGCAGCGGCTGGTACTTC.

This clonotype was seen a handful of times. The V call is TRBV9, the J call TRBJ2-1, with 7 bases aligning to TRBD1. Germline V gene lookup returns CDR1 SGDLS and CDR2 YYNGEE. Losses at the gene ends were 0 bases for V and 2 bases for J; bases not matched to a gene: 5. The length of the CDR3 is 16 residues. DNA for the CDR3: TGTGCCAGCAGCGTAGATGTAGGGGGCGCCTACAATGAGCAGTTCTTC. Protein sequence: CASSVDVGGAYNEQFF.

This chain uses TRBV7-8 with TRBJ1-4; 7 bases agree with TRBD1. Germline V gene sequence: CDR1 SGHVS, CDR2 FQNEAQ. The CDR3 extends over 15 amino acids. V shed 5 bases, J shed 3 bases, and the junction held 6 bases outside the gene matches. Here the CDR3 DNA reads TGTGCCAGCAGCCTTGGAGGGACAGCTAATGAAAAACTGTTTTTT. This translates into CASSLGGTANEKLFF.

This rearrangement joins TRBV20-1 to TRBJ1-1; 10 nucleotides match TRBD1. This CDR3 is built from 14 residues. From germline, CDR1 is DFQATT and CDR2 SNEGSKA (reference sequence). V gave up 6 bases and J gave up 9 bases; unmatched junction bases: 13. CDR3 residues: CSASGQGVRKKAFF. CDR3 coding DNA: TGCAGTGCGTCCGGACAGGGGGTGAGAAAAAAAGCTTTCTTT.

This clonotype was seen more than once but under ten times. The chain has TRBV7-2 and TRBJ2-7, with unresolved D. CDR1 is SGHTA and CDR2 is FQGNSA in the germline V gene. CDR3 length: 15 amino acids. V gave up 5 bases and J gave up 5 bases, with 19 bases separating them. The CDR3 is CASSPVPSLGDEQYF. In DNA form, the CDR3 reads TGTGCCAGCAGCCCCGTGCCTTCCCTTGGGGACGAGCAGTACTTC.

This clonotype was found once. In nucleotides, the CDR3 is TGCAGTGCGACCAACAGGGGGCTCAATCAGCCCCAGCATTTT. It yields the protein CSATNRGLNQPQHF. The J gene is TRBJ1-5, the V gene TRBV20-1; 9 nucleotides match TRBD1. The CDR3 is 14 residues long. From germline, CDR1 is DFQATT and CDR2 SNEGSKA (reference sequence). Trimming removed 6 bases from V and 3 bases from J; junction bases left unmatched: 6.

The chain carries TRBV28 and TRBJ2-5; TRBD2 might be the D (6 bases). Germline CDR1 MDHEN, CDR2 SYDVKM. V was pared by 11 bases and J by 2 bases, with 18 bases between. The CDR3 extends over 14 amino acids. The CDR3, as DNA: TGTGCCGGCAACCCCCCTGGAGGGCAAGAGACCCAGTACTTC. Its translation is CAGNPPGGQETQYF.